Below, 18 T cell receptor beta chains from the same sample are listed, as sequenced in a study of cytomegalovirus exposure and HLA in healthy donors. Researchers ran the PCR with 60 Vbeta and 13 Jbeta primers. Sequenced by immunoSEQ multiplex PCR; TCRdb stores in-frame clones only, minus some. The sample has 90,000 to 150,000 clones, 60% to 85% seen once. What was sequenced was PBMCs. Every receptor here comes from a woman in her 30s in good health and CMV-seropositive.

The rearrangement joins TRBV9 to TRBJ2-1; 7 bases fit TRBD2. CDR3 length equals 18 residues. V lost 8 bases and J lost 4; bases outside the gene matches: 21. Germline V lookup: CDR1 SGDLS, CDR2 YYNGEE. The CDR3 loop is CASRNYKRGVRGYNEQFF. DNA of the CDR3: TGTGCCAGTAGGAATTACAAGCGGGGCGTTCGTGGGTACAATGAGCAGTTCTTC.

This chain connects TRBV28 to TRBJ1-6; 8 bases fit TRBD1. Unmatched junction bases numbered 6, after V lost 1 base and J lost 10 bases. The CDR3 loop spans 15 amino acids. Germline V gives CDR1 MDHEN, CDR2 SYDVKM. The DNA for the CDR3 is TGTGCCAGCAGTTTATCGCAGGGGGCGATGTCACCCCTCCACTTT. Its translation is CASSLSQGAMSPLHF.

The gene calls are TRBV7-9 and TRBJ2-1; 11 nucleotides align to TRBD2. V was pared by 1 base and J by 9 bases, with 17 bases of the junction left unmatched. CDR1 SEHNR and CDR2 FQNEAQ come from the germline V gene (reference sequence). The CDR3 runs to 19 residues. CDR3: CASSLVNGAYLAGGGEQFF. The CDR3 DNA follows: TGTGCCAGCAGCTTAGTAAATGGGGCCTACCTAGCGGGGGGCGGTGAGCAGTTCTTC.

This chain links TRBV28 with TRBJ1-2; 9 bases are a match to TRBD1. Germline assignment: CDR1 MDHEN and CDR2 SYDVKM. CDR3 length: 15 amino acids. Trimming took 1 base from V and 8 from J; bases not matched to a gene: 8. In DNA form, the CDR3 reads TGTGCCAGCAGTTTATTCCAAGGGACAGGGATCGGCTACACCTTC. Amino acid sequence: CASSLFQGTGIGYTF.

The chain carries TRBV28 and TRBJ1-2; maybe TRBD1 (5 bases). This CDR3 region has 11 residues. V dropped 7 bases and J dropped 5 bases, with 8 bases sitting between them. CDR1 is MDHEN and CDR2 is SYDVKM in the germline V gene. Written as DNA, the CDR3 is TGTGCCAGCAATAGACAGTATGGCTACACCTTC. It yields the protein CASNRQYGYTF.

The chain uses TRBV15 and TRBJ1-1; maybe TRBD1 (6 bases). The CDR3 extends over 15 amino acids. Germline CDR1 and CDR2: LNHNV and YYDKDF (reference sequence). V lost 0 bases and J 0 bases, leaving 8 bases between the germline ends. The CDR3 bases are TGTGCCACCAGCAGAGAAGGGGGATTGAACACTGAAGCTTTCTTT. Amino acid sequence: CATSREGGLNTEAFF. Full variable domain (outside the CDR3, taken from reference TRBV15 and TRBJ1-1): DAMVIQNPRYQVTQFGKPVTLSCSQTLNHNVMYWYQQKSSQAPKLLFHYYDKDFNNEADTPDNFQSRRPNTSFCFLDIRSPGLGDTAMYLCATSREGGLNTEAFFGQGTRLTVV.

V is TRBV5-6 and J is TRBJ1-2; a weak D match, TRBD1 (6 bases). Germline assignment: CDR1 SGHDT and CDR2 YYEEEE. Trimming pared 0 bases from V and 3 bases from J, leaving 12 bases between. The CDR3 contains 15 residues. The chain's CDR3 is CASSLEVRGHYGYTF. CDR3 nucleotides: TGTGCCAGCAGCTTGGAAGTCAGGGGACACTATGGCTACACCTTC.

The chain employs TRBV7-9 and TRBJ2-7; 8 bases are shared with TRBD1. The germline CDR1 and CDR2 sequences are SEHNR and FQNEAQ (reference sequence). This CDR3 has 15 residues. V was clipped by 3 bases and J by 4 bases; unmatched bases: 8. CDR3 DNA: TGTGCCAGCAGCTTCCAAGGACAGGGCAAATACGAGCAGTACTTC. Encoded protein: CASSFQGQGKYEQYF.

The CDR3 nucleotides read TGTGCCAGCAGCTTAGTCGAACTTTCCTACGAGCAGTACTTC. Its protein is CASSLVELSYEQYF. The J gene is TRBJ2-7, the V gene TRBV7-2, with D hard to call. Germline V CDR1 and CDR2: SGHTA, FQGNSA. With 1 base removed from V and 1 base from J, the gap between germline ends came to 8 bases. This CDR3 spans 14 amino acids.

This clone was counted only a few times. The chain joins TRBV9 to TRBJ2-5; 14 nucleotides agree with TRBD2. This CDR3 spans 15 amino acids. V gave up 4 bases and J gave up 5 bases; unmatched junction bases: 4. CDR1 and CDR2 (germline): SGDLS, YYNGEE. The CDR3 sequence is CASSLTSGGGETQYF. CDR3 bases: TGTGCCAGCAGCCTGACTAGCGGGGGGGGCGAGACCCAGTACTTC.

The chain recombines TRBV11-2 with TRBJ1-2; 9 bases are a match to TRBD1. This CDR3 has 14 residues. The V gene end was trimmed by 5 bases and the J gene end by 6 bases; junction bases not matched to a gene: 7. Germline-derived CDR1 and CDR2 are SGHAT and FQNNGV. As DNA, the CDR3 is TGTGCCAGCAGCGTCACGACAGGGGGAAATGGCTACACCTTC. Translating it yields CASSVTTGGNGYTF.

V is TRBV4-2 and J is TRBJ2-7, with D unresolved. V lost 5 bases to trimming and J lost 2 bases, with 7 bases between them. This CDR3 is built from 12 residues. Germline V lookup: CDR1 LGHNA, CDR2 YNFKEQ. CDR3 amino acids: CASSSSTYEQYF. The CDR3 coding sequence is TGTGCCAGCAGCTCAAGCACCTACGAGCAGTACTTC.

V gene TRBV11-2 combines with J gene TRBJ2-3; 11 bases are a match to TRBD2. The germline CDR1 and CDR2 sequences are SGHAT and FQNNGV. The V gene end was trimmed by 7 bases and the J gene end by 4 bases; junction bases not matched to a gene: 13. This CDR3 has 17 residues. The CDR3 is CASNPYHSGGAADTQYF. The CDR3 nucleotides are TGTGCCAGCAACCCCTATCATAGCGGGGGGGCCGCAGATACGCAGTATTTT.

V is TRBV28 and J is TRBJ2-3; no reliable D call. Germline V gene sequence: CDR1 MDHEN, CDR2 SYDVKM. The CDR3 is made up of 15 amino acids. Trimming removed 5 bases at V and 0 bases at J, with 12 bases between. CDR3 nucleotides: TGTGCCAGCAGTAATCCGAGTTCTAGCACAGATACGCAGTATTTT. The encoded protein is CASSNPSSSTDTQYF.

This chain links TRBV9 with TRBJ1-2, with D perhaps TRBD1 (6 bases). Trimming shortened V by 4 bases and J by 4 bases, and 17 bases separated the two germline ends. The germline gives CDR1 SGDLS, CDR2 YYNGEE. The CDR3 loop spans 15 amino acids. The CDR3 spells CASSSPDSSFYGYTF. The DNA of the CDR3 is TGTGCCAGCAGCTCCCCGGACAGTTCTTTCTATGGCTACACCTTC. Drawing the rest from reference TRBV9 and TRBJ1-2, the complete variable domain is DSGVTQTPKHLITATGQRVTLRCSPRSGDLSVYWYQQSLDQGLQFLIQYYNGEERAKGNILERFSAQQFPDLHSELNLSSLELGDSALYFCASSSPDSSFYGYTFGSGTRLTVV.

On this clone: At one end the junction does not follow the germline gene, possibly because of a read error. The J gene is TRBJ1-1, the V gene TRBV7-9; D is ambiguous. The germline V gene has CDR1 SEHNR and CDR2 FQNEAQ (reference sequence). The length of the CDR3 is 14 residues. CDR3 in DNA: TGTTCCAGCAGCCCAGGCGGGGTGAACACTGAAGCTTTCTTT. It translates to CSSSPGGVNTEAFF. The whole variable domain, remainder taken from reference TRBV7-9 and TRBJ1-1, is DTGVSQNPRHKITKRGQNVTFRCDPISEHNRLYWYRQTLGQGPEFLTYFQNEAQLEKSRLLSDRFSAERPKGSFSTLEIQRTEQGDSAMYLCSSSPGGVNTEAFFGQGTRLTVV.

Only one count was recorded for this clone. This chain joins TRBV5-6 and TRBJ2-4; 7 positions match TRBD2. CDR3 length: 13 residues. Germline assignment: CDR1 SGHDT and CDR2 YYEEEE. V was pared by 2 bases and J by 7 bases, with 3 bases of the junction left unmatched. Written as DNA, the CDR3 is TGTGCCAGCAGCTTATGGGGGGGGAACATTCAGTACTTC. Amino acid sequence: CASSLWGGNIQYF.

J is TRBJ1-2 and V is TRBV13; 9 bases match TRBD1. Germline assignment: CDR1 PRHDT and CDR2 FYEKMQ (reference sequence). The CDR3 length is 15 residues. After removal of 2 bases from V and 4 bases from J, the junction contained 5 bases not matched to a gene. This CDR3 reads CASSLLGTGPYGYTF. CDR3 in DNA: TGTGCCAGCAGCTTATTGGGGACAGGGCCCTATGGCTACACCTTC.